A selection of T cell receptor beta chains follows, all from one sample in a study of shared clonotypes between healthy human individuals. The protocol was immunoSEQ multiplex PCR, while the TCRdb copy is restricted to in-frame clones and leaves out a portion. The sample holds under 1,900,000 clones, 98% seen once. The sequenced material came from naive CD4+ T cells sorted from blood. The receptor source for this set is a man in his thirties or forties in good health. Both conserved end residues are part of each CDR3. Fields, in order: J gene, D gene, clone size, V gene, CDR3 DNA, CDR3 protein. D genes are given only for firm matches. Not all rows give a size; the values are once, few, many and, for expanded clones, a class.

J gene: TRBJ2-7; D gene: .; clone size: .; V gene: TRBV4-1; CDR3 DNA: TGCGCCAGCAGCCAAGTCGGAGACAACACCTACGAGCAGTACTTC; CDR3 protein: CASSQVGDNTYEQYF
J gene: TRBJ2-7; D gene: .; clone size: .; V gene: TRBV7-3; CDR3 DNA: TGTGCCAGCAGCCCCAGACGACAGATTTCCTACGAGCAGTACTTC; CDR3 protein: CASSPRRQISYEQYF
J gene: TRBJ1-2; D gene: .; clone size: .; V gene: TRBV4-3; CDR3 DNA: TGCGCCAGCAGCCAAGAAGCCAGGGGCAACTATGGCTACACCTTC; CDR3 protein: CASSQEARGNYGYTF
J gene: TRBJ1-1; D gene: .; clone size: .; V gene: TRBV18; CDR3 DNA: TGTGCCAGCTCACCCCAGACAGGCTTTTCCACTGAAGCTTTCTTT; CDR3 protein: CASSPQTGFSTEAFF
J gene: TRBJ1-5; D gene: .; clone size: .; V gene: TRBV28; CDR3 DNA: TGTGCCAGCAGTGCCGGACGGAGGGGTAGCAATCAGCCCCAGCATTTT; CDR3 protein: CASSAGRRGSNQPQHF
J gene: TRBJ1-2; D gene: .; clone size: .; V gene: TRBV5-1; CDR3 DNA: TGCGCCAGCAGCCCGTTGACCCCGGGCCCGAGGCATGGCTACACCTTC; CDR3 protein: CASSPLTPGPRHGYTF
J gene: TRBJ2-2; D gene: TRBD2; clone size: .; V gene: TRBV18; CDR3 DNA: TGTGCCAGCTCACCACAGTCTAGCGGGATCGGCACCGGGGAGCTGTTTTTT; CDR3 protein: CASSPQSSGIGTGELFF
J gene: TRBJ2-1; D gene: .; clone size: .; V gene: TRBV21-1; CDR3 DNA: TGTGCCAGCAGCAAAGTTAAAGGGCGGGGCCTGGGGTTACAGAATGAGCAGTTCTTC; CDR3 protein: CASSKVKGRGLGLQNEQFF
J gene: TRBJ1-2; D gene: TRBD1; clone size: .; V gene: TRBV18; CDR3 DNA: TGTGCCAGCTCACCATCCAGACAGGGGGACTATGGCTACACCTTC; CDR3 protein: CASSPSRQGDYGYTF
J gene: TRBJ2-3; D gene: .; clone size: .; V gene: TRBV7-9; CDR3 DNA: TGTGCCAGCAGCTTAAGGGTGACTAGTACCACAGATACGCAGTATTTT; CDR3 protein: CASSLRVTSTTDTQYF
J gene: TRBJ2-3; D gene: TRBD2; clone size: .; V gene: TRBV19; CDR3 DNA: TGTGCCAGTAGTACCCGGACTAGCGGCAACACAGATACGCAGTATTTT; CDR3 protein: CASSTRTSGNTDTQYF
J gene: TRBJ2-7; D gene: .; clone size: .; V gene: TRBV28; CDR3 DNA: TGTGCCAGCAGTTTATCCAGGGCGGCCCACGAGCAGTACTTC; CDR3 protein: CASSLSRAAHEQYF
J gene: TRBJ1-1; D gene: .; clone size: .; V gene: TRBV5-8; CDR3 DNA: TGTGCCAGCAGCACAGGGACGACGAACACTGAAGCTTTCTTT; CDR3 protein: CASSTGTTNTEAFF
J gene: TRBJ2-3; D gene: TRBD2; clone size: .; V gene: TRBV2; CDR3 DNA: TGTGCCAGCACGGATAGACTAGCTGCTAGCACAGATACGCAGTATTTT; CDR3 protein: CASTDRLAASTDTQYF
J gene: TRBJ2-7; D gene: .; clone size: .; V gene: TRBV5-1; CDR3 DNA: TGCGCCAGCAGCGCGGGACAGACCCACTACGAGCAGTACTTC; CDR3 protein: CASSAGQTHYEQYF
J gene: TRBJ1-2; D gene: TRBD1; clone size: few; V gene: TRBV5-1; CDR3 DNA: TGCGCCAGCAGCTTAGGGACAGTGGCTGGCTACACCTTC; CDR3 protein: CASSLGTVAGYTF
J gene: TRBJ2-1; D gene: TRBD2; clone size: .; V gene: TRBV11-2; CDR3 DNA: TGTGCCAGCAGCTTCAGGCAGGGGGTGGGACTAGCGCCTGAGGATGAGCAGTTCTTC; CDR3 protein: CASSFRQGVGLAPEDEQFF
J gene: TRBJ2-7; D gene: .; clone size: .; V gene: TRBV6-1; CDR3 DNA: TGTGCCAGCAGTTCACCGGGACTGGATTACGAGCAGTACTTC; CDR3 protein: CASSSPGLDYEQYF
J gene: TRBJ2-3; D gene: .; clone size: .; V gene: TRBV10-1; CDR3 DNA: TGCGCCAGCAGTGCCCATCCGGGAAAATCCCCCACAGATACGCAGTATTTT; CDR3 protein: CASSAHPGKSPTDTQYF
J gene: TRBJ2-3; D gene: .; clone size: .; V gene: TRBV2; CDR3 DNA: TGTGCCAGCAGTTCTGAAATCCCTAGCACAGATACGCAGTATTTT; CDR3 protein: CASSSEIPSTDTQYF
J gene: TRBJ2-3; D gene: .; clone size: .; V gene: TRBV28; CDR3 DNA: TGTGCCAGCAGGACCCTCAGGGATACGCAGTATTTT; CDR3 protein: CASRTLRDTQYF
J gene: TRBJ1-2; D gene: TRBD1; clone size: once; V gene: TRBV29-1; CDR3 DNA: TGCAGCGTTGTCGGACAGGGGGCCGATGGCTACACCTTC; CDR3 protein: CSVVGQGADGYTF
J gene: TRBJ2-3; D gene: .; clone size: .; V gene: TRBV9; CDR3 DNA: TGTGCCAGCAGCGTAGCTCCGAGGTCCCCCACAGATACGCAGTATTTT; CDR3 protein: CASSVAPRSPTDTQYF